This T cell receptor (beta chain) was identified during a study of blood T cell repertoires in COVID-19. About the study: The samples span acute and convalescent COVID-19 from the United States, Italy and Spain. Nucleic acid was either cDNA or gDNA, and it came from T cells, B-cell-depleted T cells, or PBMCs.

Per the authors' pipeline: By means of reference gene primer amplification, nucleated cell counts were estimated. Sequenced by immunoSEQ multiplex PCR; TCRdb stores in-frame clones only, minus some. Clone size and the V and J calls come from that table; the DNA yielded D and trimming. The repertoire includes over 150,000 clones, roughly 81% of them detected once, and more than 1% sits in the top ten. V shed 4 bases and J shed 1 base, with 12 bases lying between them. Germline CDR1 and CDR2: SGHRS and YFSETQ. This CDR3 region has 15 residues. This TCR derives from a man aged 35-49 years with acute or convalescent COVID-19. The source material was peripheral blood. The chain is built from TRBV5-1 and TRBJ1-5; D unresolved. CDR3 in DNA: TGCGCCAGCAGCCCCGAACCGGGGAGCAATCAGCCCCAGCATTTT. Its translation: CASSPEPGSNQPQHF.